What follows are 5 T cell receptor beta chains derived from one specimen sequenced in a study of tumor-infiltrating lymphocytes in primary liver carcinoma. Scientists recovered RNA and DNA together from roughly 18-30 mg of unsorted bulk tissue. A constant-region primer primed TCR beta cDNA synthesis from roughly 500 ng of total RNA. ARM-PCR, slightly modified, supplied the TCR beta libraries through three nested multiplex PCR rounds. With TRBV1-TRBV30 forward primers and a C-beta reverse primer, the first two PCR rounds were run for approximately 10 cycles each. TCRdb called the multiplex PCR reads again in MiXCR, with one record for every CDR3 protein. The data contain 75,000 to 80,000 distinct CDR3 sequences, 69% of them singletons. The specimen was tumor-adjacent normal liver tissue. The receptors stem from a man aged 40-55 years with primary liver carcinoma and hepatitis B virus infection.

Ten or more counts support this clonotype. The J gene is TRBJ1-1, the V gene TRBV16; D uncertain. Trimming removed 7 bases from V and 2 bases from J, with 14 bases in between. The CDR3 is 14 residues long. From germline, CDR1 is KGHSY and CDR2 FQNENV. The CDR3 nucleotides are TGTGCCAGCAATTTAGGAGGCGTCAACACTGAAGCTTTCTTT. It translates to CASNLGGVNTEAFF.

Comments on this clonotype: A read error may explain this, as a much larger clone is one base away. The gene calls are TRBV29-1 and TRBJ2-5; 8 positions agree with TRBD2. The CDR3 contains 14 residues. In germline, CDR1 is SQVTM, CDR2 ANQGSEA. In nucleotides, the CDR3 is TGCAGCGCTGAAGATAAGGCTAGCGGGGAGACCCAGTACTTC. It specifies CSAEDKASGETQYF.

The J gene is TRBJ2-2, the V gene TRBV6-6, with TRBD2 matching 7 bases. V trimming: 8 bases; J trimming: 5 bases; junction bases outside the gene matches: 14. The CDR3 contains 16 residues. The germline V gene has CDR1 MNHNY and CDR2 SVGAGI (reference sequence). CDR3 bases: TGTGCCAGCGGTCATCGTGGCCTAGCGGTAACCGGGGAGCTGTTTTTT. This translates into CASGHRGLAVTGELFF.

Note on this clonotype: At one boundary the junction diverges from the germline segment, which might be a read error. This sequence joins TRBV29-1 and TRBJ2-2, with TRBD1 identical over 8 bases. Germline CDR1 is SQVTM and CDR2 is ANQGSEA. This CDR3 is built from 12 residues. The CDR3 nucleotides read TGTAGCCTACGGACAGGGTCCGGGGAGCGGTTTTTT. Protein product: CSLRTGSGERFF.

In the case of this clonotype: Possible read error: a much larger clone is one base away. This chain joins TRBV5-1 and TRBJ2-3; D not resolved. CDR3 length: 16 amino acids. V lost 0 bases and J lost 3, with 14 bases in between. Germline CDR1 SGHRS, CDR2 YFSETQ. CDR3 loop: CASSLASASGTDTQYF. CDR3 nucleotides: TGCGCCAGCAGCTTGGCGAGCGCGAGTGGTACAGATACGCAGTATTTT.